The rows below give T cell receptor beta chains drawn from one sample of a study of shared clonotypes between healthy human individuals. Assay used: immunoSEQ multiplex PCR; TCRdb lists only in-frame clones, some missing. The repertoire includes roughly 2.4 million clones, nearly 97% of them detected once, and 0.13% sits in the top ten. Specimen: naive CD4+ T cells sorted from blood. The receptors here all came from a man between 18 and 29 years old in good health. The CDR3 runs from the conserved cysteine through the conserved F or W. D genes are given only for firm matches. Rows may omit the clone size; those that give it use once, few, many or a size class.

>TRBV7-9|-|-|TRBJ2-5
CASSRLGAYQETQYF
TGTGCCAGCAGCCGTCTCGGGGCGTACCAAGAGACCCAGTACTTC
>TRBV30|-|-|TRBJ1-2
CAWSVDSSYGYTF
TGTGCCTGGAGTGTAGATTCGTCCTATGGCTACACCTTC
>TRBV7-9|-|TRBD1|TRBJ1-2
CASSPRQGEGYTF
TGTGCCAGCAGCCCTAGGCAGGGGGAAGGCTACACCTTC
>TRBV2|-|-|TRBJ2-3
CASTLDHTDTQYF
TGTGCCAGCACACTAGACCACACAGATACGCAGTATTTT
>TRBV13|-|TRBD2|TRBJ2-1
CASSSSAGVSYNEQFF
TGTGCCAGCAGCTCCTCAGCGGGAGTCTCCTACAATGAGCAGTTCTTC
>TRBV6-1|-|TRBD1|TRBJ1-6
CASITGQGNSPLHF
TGTGCCAGCATAACGGGACAGGGCAATTCACCCCTCCACTTT
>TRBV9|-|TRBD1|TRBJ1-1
CASSNLDRATEAFF
TGTGCCAGCAGCAACCTCGACAGGGCCACTGAAGCTTTCTTT
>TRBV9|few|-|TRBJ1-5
CASSVEGGNQPQHF
TGTGCCAGCAGCGTAGAAGGGGGCAATCAGCCCCAGCATTTT
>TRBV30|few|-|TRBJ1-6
CAWEQGSNSPLHF
TGTGCCTGGGAGCAGGGCTCCAATTCACCCCTCCACTTT
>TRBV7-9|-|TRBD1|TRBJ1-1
CASSPRQGVEAFF
TGTGCCAGCAGCCCAAGACAGGGCGTTGAAGCTTTCTTT
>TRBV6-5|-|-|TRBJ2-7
CATGAGGGPTYEQYF
TGTGCCACCGGAGCGGGCGGGGGCCCCACCTACGAGCAGTACTTC
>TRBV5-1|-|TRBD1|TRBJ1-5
CASSLAPQGANQPQHF
TGCGCCAGCAGCTTGGCACCCCAGGGGGCTAATCAGCCCCAGCATTTT
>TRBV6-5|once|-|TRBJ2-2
CASSRGTGELFF
TGTGCCAGCAGCAGGGGTACCGGGGAGCTGTTTTTT
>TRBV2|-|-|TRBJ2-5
CASSGNLQETQYF
TGTGCCAGCAGTGGGAACCTCCAAGAGACCCAGTACTTC
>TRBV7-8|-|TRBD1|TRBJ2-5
CASSRDRVQETQYF
TGTGCCAGCAGCCGGGACAGAGTCCAAGAGACCCAGTACTTC
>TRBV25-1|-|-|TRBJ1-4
CASSDRRDNSNEKLFF
TGTGCCAGCAGTGACAGGCGGGACAACTCTAATGAAAAACTGTTTTTT
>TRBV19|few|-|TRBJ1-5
CASSPRVGSNQPQHF
TGTGCCAGTAGTCCCAGGGTGGGTAGCAATCAGCCCCAGCATTTT
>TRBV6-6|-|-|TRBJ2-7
CASRRQQYEQYF
TGTGCCAGCAGGAGACAGCAATACGAGCAGTACTTC
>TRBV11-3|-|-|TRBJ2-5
CAIRGADVRGETQYF
TGTGCTATACGGGGGGCAGACGTACGTGGGGAGACCCAGTACTTC
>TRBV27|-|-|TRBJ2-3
CASSSPRDTQYF
TGTGCCAGCAGTTCCCCCAGGGATACGCAGTATTTT
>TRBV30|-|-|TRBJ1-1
CAWMGGSTEAFF
TGTGCCTGGATGGGGGGATCCACTGAAGCTTTCTTT
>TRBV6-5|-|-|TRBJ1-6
CASSLAGAPSPLHF
TGTGCCAGCAGTTTAGCAGGGGCCCCATCACCCCTCCACTTT
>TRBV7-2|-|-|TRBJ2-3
CASRGTSTDTQYF
TGTGCCAGCAGGGGAACTAGCACAGATACGCAGTATTTT
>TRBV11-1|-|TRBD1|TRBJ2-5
CASSRDRAETQYF
TGTGCCAGCAGCCGGGACAGGGCGGAGACCCAGTACTTC
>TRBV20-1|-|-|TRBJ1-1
CSAPRWTEAFF
TGCAGTGCGCCCCGGTGGACTGAAGCTTTCTTT
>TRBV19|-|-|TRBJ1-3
CASKAAGNTIYF
TGTGCCAGTAAGGCAGCTGGAAACACCATATATTTT
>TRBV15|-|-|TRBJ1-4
CATQRGGAEKLFF
TGTGCCACCCAGCGGGGGGGAGCTGAAAAACTGTTTTTT
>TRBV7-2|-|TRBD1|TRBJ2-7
CASGIGTAYEQYF
TGTGCCAGCGGGATTGGGACAGCCTACGAGCAGTACTTC
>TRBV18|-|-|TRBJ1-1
CASSLNPQTGPNTEAFF
TGTGCCAGCTCACTGAACCCCCAGACAGGACCTAACACTGAAGCTTTCTTT
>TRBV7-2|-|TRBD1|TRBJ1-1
CASSSRQGATGAFF
TGTGCCAGCAGCTCAAGACAGGGGGCGACGGGTGCTTTCTTT
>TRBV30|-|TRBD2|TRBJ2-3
CAWRLAGKVADTQYF
TGTGCCTGGCGACTAGCGGGGAAAGTAGCAGATACGCAGTATTTT
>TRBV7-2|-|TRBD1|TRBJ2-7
CASSLKTGLAYEQYF
TGTGCCAGCAGCTTAAAGACAGGGCTCGCCTACGAGCAGTACTTC
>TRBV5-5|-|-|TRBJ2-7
CASSLAPVSYEQYF
TGTGCCAGCAGCTTAGCGCCGGTTTCCTACGAGCAGTACTTC
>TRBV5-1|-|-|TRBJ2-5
CASSLEGRKETQYF
TGCGCCAGCAGCTTGGAGGGCCGAAAAGAGACCCAGTACTTC
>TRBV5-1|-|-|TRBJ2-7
CASSFNRGHYEQYF
TGCGCCAGCAGTTTTAACCGGGGGCACTACGAGCAGTACTTC
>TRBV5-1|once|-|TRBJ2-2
CASSLDRTDAGELFF
TGCGCCAGCAGCTTGGACAGGACGGACGCCGGGGAGCTGTTTTTT
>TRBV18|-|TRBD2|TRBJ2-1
CASFIIRTSSNEQFF
TGTGCCAGTTTTATAATCCGGACTAGCAGCAATGAGCAGTTCTTC
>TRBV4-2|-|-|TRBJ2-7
CASSRETSREQYF
TGTGCCAGCAGCCGGGAGACGAGTAGGGAGCAGTACTTC
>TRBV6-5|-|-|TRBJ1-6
CASRYTGIGSPLHF
TGTGCCAGCCGTTACACGGGGATAGGATCACCCCTCCACTTT
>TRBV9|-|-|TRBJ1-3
CASSVDLPGVGNTIYF
TGTGCCAGCAGCGTAGACCTCCCGGGGGTCGGAAACACCATATATTTT
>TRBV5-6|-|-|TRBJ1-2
CASSSRTVGGYGYTF
TGTGCCAGCAGCTCACGGACAGTTGGGGGATATGGCTACACCTTC
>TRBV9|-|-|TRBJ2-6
CASMSSGANVLTF
TGTGCCAGCATGAGCTCTGGGGCCAACGTCCTGACTTTC
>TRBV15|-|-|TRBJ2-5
CATSRDRETQYF
TGTGCCACCAGCAGAGATAGAGAGACCCAGTACTTC
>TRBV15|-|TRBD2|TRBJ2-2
CATSLRGGTGELFF
TGTGCCACCAGCCTCCGGGGAGGGACCGGGGAGCTGTTTTTT